The subject of this entry is one T cell receptor beta chain. Its antigen is not identified. The data derive from a study of T cell responses to AZD1222 COVID-19 vaccine. Sequencing was performed with immunoSEQ multiplex PCR; in TCRdb, only in-frame clones are kept and a portion is missing. The sample lists roughly 150,000 clones, 90% occurring once. Study findings and constraints: An increase in Spike-specific TCR breadth and depth was observed after two AZD1222 doses. Most donors were white British, females outnumbered males, and clonal diversity was possibly underestimated.

Germline V lookup: CDR1 MDHEN, CDR2 SYDVKM. The CDR3 runs 11 residues. Trimming pared 6 bases from V and 7 bases from J, leaving 6 bases between. This TCR was recovered from an adult who received the AZD1222 COVID-19 vaccine. V and J are TRBV28 and TRBJ1-4; D ambiguous. Specimen: peripheral blood, collected 28 days after the second AZD1222 dose. This CDR3 is CASSSSEKLFF. In DNA, the CDR3 is TGTGCCAGCAGCTCCAGTGAAAAACTGTTTTTT.